Each of the 11 T cell receptor beta chains below was sequenced from the same sample in a study of cytomegalovirus exposure and HLA in healthy donors. Using immunoSEQ multiplex PCR, the repertoire was profiled, and TCRdb retains in-frame clones only, with some absent. The profile covers 65,000 to 90,000 clones, with about 90% appearing a single time and 3.8% taken by the ten largest. Sequencing was performed on PBMCs. The receptors here all came from a woman between 18 and 29 years old in good health and CMV-seropositive.

The chain links TRBV19 to TRBJ2-1; 7 bases are shared with TRBD1. Germline CDR1 and CDR2: LNHDA and SQIVND (reference sequence). The CDR3 is made up of 18 amino acids. Trimming at V came to 3 bases and at J to 0 bases, leaving 11 bases not matched to a gene. CDR3 protein: CASSMSRQGWDSYNEQFF. CDR3 DNA: TGTGCCAGTAGTATGTCACGACAGGGATGGGACTCCTACAATGAGCAGTTCTTC.

The sample holds a few counts of this clone. V and J are TRBV2 and TRBJ2-4; 8 bases line up with TRBD1. V was clipped by 7 bases and J by 6 bases; unmatched bases: 8. The CDR3 is 14 residues long. Germline V lookup: CDR1 SNHLY, CDR2 FYNNEI. The chain's CDR3 is CASTKDRALNIQYF. The CDR3 nucleotides are TGTGCCAGCACCAAGGACAGGGCCCTAAACATTCAGTACTTC.

Written as DNA, the CDR3 is TGTGCCAGCAGTTCCGACAGTTTAACAACTAATGAAAAACTGTTTTTT. It yields the protein CASSSDSLTTNEKLFF. The chain carries TRBV28 and TRBJ1-4; weak D call: TRBD1 (5 bases). This CDR3 is 16 amino acids long. Germline V gene data show CDR1 as MDHEN and CDR2 as SYDVKM. V lost 4 bases and J lost 0, with 12 bases in between.

The chain joins TRBV11-2 to TRBJ2-3; 9 nucleotides match TRBD2. This CDR3 region has 16 residues. The V and J ends lost 5 bases and 6 bases, in that order; junction bases with no gene match: 12. Germline V lookup: CDR1 SGHAT, CDR2 FQNNGV. CDR3 in DNA: TGTGCCAGCAGCCTAAAGTGGTTAGCGGGAGCCGATACGCAGTATTTT. As protein: CASSLKWLAGADTQYF.

This rearrangement joins TRBV27 to TRBJ2-7; a possible D gene is TRBD2 (5 bases). V lost 8 bases and J lost 7, with 18 bases in between. The CDR3 contains 13 residues. Germline values: CDR1 MNHEY, CDR2 SMNVEV (reference sequence). CDR3 in amino acids: CASGYSVGGEQYF. The CDR3 DNA follows: TGTGCCAGCGGATATAGCGTTGGCGGGGAGCAGTACTTC.

The rearrangement links TRBV4-3 to TRBJ2-2; 8 bases map to TRBD1. CDR1 is LGHNA and CDR2 is YSLEER in the germline V gene. The CDR3 runs 21 residues. The trim removed 0 bases at V and 3 bases at J, leaving 18 bases unmatched. The chain's CDR3 is CASSQDALRTGLHGDTGELFF. Written as DNA, the CDR3 is TGCGCCAGCAGCCAAGATGCGTTGAGGACAGGGTTGCATGGGGACACCGGGGAGCTGTTTTTT.

In DNA form, the CDR3 reads TGTGCCACCAGCAGGATGACAGGAGCCTACGAGCAGTACTTC. Translated: CATSRMTGAYEQYF. The chain couples TRBV15 to TRBJ2-7, with D possibly matching TRBD1 (6 bases). The CDR3 totals 14 residues. The germline CDR1 and CDR2 sequences are LNHNV and YYDKDF (reference sequence). The ends were cut back, 3 bases at V and 2 bases at J, with 11 bases in the middle.

This chain connects TRBV4-1 to TRBJ1-3; tentatively, D is TRBD1 (5 bases). Germline assignment: CDR1 MGHRA and CDR2 YSYEKL. Trimming shortened V by 3 bases and J by 0 bases, and 9 bases separated the two germline ends. This CDR3 contains 15 residues. CDR3 protein: CASSQGPSSGNTIYF. CDR3 sequence (DNA): TGCGCCAGCAGCCAGGGGCCAAGCTCTGGAAACACCATATATTTT.

The table lists this clone with a count of one. The chain is built from TRBV2 and TRBJ1-1; 8 bases align to TRBD1. Germline assignment: CDR1 SNHLY and CDR2 FYNNEI. This CDR3 is 13 amino acids long. Germline trimming cut 7 bases from V and 3 bases from J; bases unmatched to any gene: 4. The CDR3 is CASKTGVDTEAFF. As DNA, the CDR3 is TGTGCCAGCAAGACAGGGGTGGACACTGAAGCTTTCTTT.

CDR3 region: CASSLDRWGTNEKLFF. CDR3 sequence (DNA): TGTGCCAGCAGCCTTGACAGGTGGGGGACTAATGAAAAACTGTTTTTT. The chain employs TRBV7-9 and TRBJ1-4, with a tentative D call TRBD1 (6 bases). This CDR3 has 16 amino acids. CDR1 is SEHNR and CDR2 is FQNEAQ in the germline V gene (reference sequence). V lost 5 bases to trimming and J lost 2 bases, with 15 bases between them.

The sample holds one count of this clone. The chain joins TRBV4-1 to TRBJ2-7, with 9 bases aligning to TRBD1. The CDR3 has 16 amino acids. From germline, CDR1 is MGHRA and CDR2 YSYEKL. V was clipped by 4 bases and J by 5 bases; unmatched bases: 12. The CDR3 DNA reads as TGCGCCAGCAGCCGGGACGGGACAGGGATTCTAAACGAGCAGTACTTC. Amino acids: CASSRDGTGILNEQYF.